This T cell receptor beta chain emerged from a study of T-cell memory formation after mild COVID-19. General study points: Contracting clones from day 15 to 85 showed balanced CD4/CD8; later expanders favored CD4+.

Using its own MiXCR run on the 5' RACE reads, TCRdb lists one record per CDR3 protein. Found here are 450,000 to 700,000 distinct CDR3 sequences, more than 15% of them singletons; the top ten hold around 12%. In germline, CDR1 is MNHNY, CDR2 SVGAGI (reference sequence). This CDR3 has 16 amino acids. J gave up 4 bases and V 4 bases, and 7 bases lay outside the gene matches. This clonotype was counted a few times. What it recognizes is unknown. Sequenced sample: PBMCs or a T cell subset sorted from them (not recorded which). This receptor was obtained from an adult woman who had mild COVID-19 (a few samples of this study predate the infection). Cell type and time point are not known. The rearrangement joins TRBV6-6 to TRBJ1-6; 7 bases are shared with TRBD1. The CDR3 region has the DNA TGTGCCAGCAGTTCCGGGACAGTACTTTATAATTCACCCCTCCACTTT. Translated: CASSSGTVLYNSPLHF.